This entry lists 30 T cell receptor beta chains sequenced from one sample in a study of blood T cell repertoires in COVID-19. TCRdb keeps only in-frame clones here, not all; method: immunoSEQ multiplex PCR. The data hold 90,000 to 110,000 clones, with roughly 80% observed a single time. Input material: peripheral blood. These TCRs come from an elderly woman with acute or convalescent COVID-19.

A few counts support this clone. The chain carries TRBV18 and TRBJ1-1; tentatively, D is TRBD1 (5 bases). V lost 5 bases to trimming and J lost 1 base, with 8 bases between them. Germline-derived CDR1 and CDR2 are KGHSH and LQKENI. The CDR3 spans 13 residues. The CDR3 nucleotides read TGTGCCAGCTCATACGACAGGAACACTGAAGCTTTCTTT. This encodes CASSYDRNTEAFF.

The chain uses TRBV5-4 and TRBJ1-4; tentative D call: TRBD1 (5 bases). This CDR3 spans 15 amino acids. Per germline, CDR1 SGHNT and CDR2 YYREEE (reference sequence). V was pared by 2 bases and J by 10 bases, with 18 bases between. The chain's CDR3 is CASSFSGGGIGKLFF. The CDR3 nucleotides are TGTGCCAGCAGCTTCTCCGGGGGGGGGATTGGAAAACTGTTTTTT.

Of note for this clone: Additional DNA sequences in this sample encode the identical CDR3. The genes are TRBV6-5 and TRBJ2-7; 9 bases align to TRBD1. The CDR3 length is 14 residues. Germline CDR1 MNHEY, CDR2 SVGAGI. V was pared by 4 bases and J by 1 base, with 2 bases of the junction left unmatched. The chain's CDR3 is CASSSGQGSYEQYF. The DNA of the CDR3 is TGTGCCAGCAGTTCGGGACAGGGTTCCTACGAGCAGTACTTC.

V usage is TRBV10-1 and J usage is TRBJ2-1; TRBD2 aligns across 10 bases. The germline V gene encodes CDR1 WNHNN and CDR2 SYGVQD (reference sequence). This CDR3 spans 13 amino acids. Germline trimming cut 4 bases from V and 9 bases from J; bases unmatched to any gene: 3. The chain's CDR3 is CASSVIAGGEQFF. The CDR3 bases are TGCGCCAGCAGTGTGATAGCGGGAGGTGAGCAGTTCTTC.

This chain uses TRBV7-9 with TRBJ2-1, with 7 positions matching TRBD1. This CDR3 has 14 amino acids. The V gene's germline CDR1 is SEHNR and CDR2 FQNEAQ (reference sequence). The J segment lost 8 bases and the V segment lost 5 bases, leaving 9 bases of the junction unmatched. As DNA, the CDR3 is TGTGCCAGCAGCGGTCAGGGGGAAGGAGATGAGCAGTTCTTC. This translates into CASSGQGEGDEQFF. Looking up the rest from reference TRBV7-9 and TRBJ2-1 gives the full variable domain: DTGVSQNPRHKITKRGQNVTFRCDPISEHNRLYWYRQTLGQGPEFLTYFQNEAQLEKSRLLSDRFSAERPKGSFSTLEIQRTEQGDSAMYLCASSGQGEGDEQFFGPGTRLTVL.

This chain uses TRBV5-5 with TRBJ2-2, with D possibly TRBD1 on 5 matching bases. In germline, CDR1 is SGHKS, CDR2 YYEKEE (reference sequence). CDR3 size: 16 residues. Trimming shortened V by 2 bases and J by 0 bases, and 11 bases separated the two germline ends. The CDR3 coding sequence is TGTGCCAGCAGCTTTGTAGACAGTCCGAACACCGGGGAGCTGTTTTTT. Amino acid sequence: CASSFVDSPNTGELFF.

This chain links TRBV27 with TRBJ2-2; D gene uncertain. The germline V gene has CDR1 MNHEY and CDR2 SMNVEV (reference sequence). Trimming removed 4 bases at V and 5 bases at J, with 5 bases between. The CDR3 runs 12 residues. DNA for the CDR3: TGTGCCAGCAGTTCAATTACCGGGGAGCTGTTTTTT. This gives the protein CASSSITGELFF.

The rearrangement uses TRBV10-3 and TRBJ2-7, with D hard to call. Trimming removed 0 bases from V and 2 bases from J, with 11 bases in between. Germline CDR1 reads ENHRY; CDR2 reads SYGVKD. CDR3 length: 15 amino acids. In nucleotides, the CDR3 is TGTGCCATCAGTGAGTCGAGACACCAGACCTACGAGCAGTACGTC. Encoded protein: CAISESRHQTYEQYV.

This chain links TRBV5-1 with TRBJ1-1; D unresolved. Trimming shortened V by 5 bases and J by 1 base, and 15 bases separated the two germline ends. The CDR3 is 15 residues long. The germline gives CDR1 SGHRS, CDR2 YFSETQ. CDR3 DNA sequence: TGCGCCAGCAGACAGATGAATACACCGAACACTGAAGCTTTCTTT. Its translation is CASRQMNTPNTEAFF.

The chain is built from TRBV24-1 and TRBJ2-1; TRBD2 agrees at 8 bases. CDR1 and CDR2 (germline): KGHDR, SFDVKD. This CDR3 contains 16 residues. With V trimmed by 3 bases and J by 5 bases, 8 bases remained unmatched. The CDR3 DNA reads as TGTGCCACCAGTGATGAACTAGCGGCTGGGAACAATGAGCAGTTCTTC. Its protein is CATSDELAAGNNEQFF.

A few counts support this clone. The J gene is TRBJ2-1, the V gene TRBV4-1; 10 bases are shared with TRBD2. Germline lookup yields CDR1 MGHRA and CDR2 YSYEKL. This CDR3 comprises 17 residues. The ends lost 0 bases at V and 4 bases at J; junction bases unmatched: 6. The DNA for the CDR3 is TGCGCCAGCAGCCAAGAAAAACTAGCGGGACTATACAATGAGCAGTTCTTC. It specifies CASSQEKLAGLYNEQFF.

This rearrangement joins TRBV2 to TRBJ2-7; 10 bases align to TRBD1. CDR3 length: 13 amino acids. Germline CDR1 and CDR2: SNHLY and FYNNEI. The V segment lost 8 bases and the J segment 0 bases; nucleotides outside the gene matches: 1. In nucleotides, the CDR3 is TGTGCCAGCTGGGACAGGGGCTCCTACGAGCAGTACTTC. Translation: CASWDRGSYEQYF.

The CDR3 region has the DNA TGCGCCAGCAGCTTGGCCTCGGGCGGGGGTTCCTACGAGCAGTACTTC. This sequence encodes CASSLASGGGSYEQYF. The chain joins TRBV5-1 to TRBJ2-7; TRBD2 agrees at 7 bases. Germline CDR1 reads SGHRS; CDR2 reads YFSETQ. The V gene end was trimmed by 0 bases and the J gene end by 1 base; junction bases not matched to a gene: 7. The CDR3 runs to 16 residues.

The rearrangement uses TRBV7-9 and TRBJ2-2; unclear D gene. Between the trimmed V and J ends, which lost 2 bases and 7 bases, there was a span of 5 bases. In germline, CDR1 is SEHNR, CDR2 FQNEAQ (reference sequence). This CDR3 has 12 amino acids. The chain's CDR3 is CASSLINGELFF. Written as DNA, the CDR3 is TGTGCCAGCAGCTTAATAAACGGGGAGCTGTTTTTT.

The gene calls are TRBV7-6 and TRBJ2-7; D gene unclear. The CDR3 is made up of 13 amino acids. V lost 5 bases, J lost 6 bases, and 14 bases lay in between. Germline values: CDR1 SGHVS, CDR2 FNYEAQ. The CDR3 DNA reads as TGTGCCAGCAGCCTCATTACTATGGGCGAGCAGTACTTC. Protein sequence: CASSLITMGEQYF.

The chain uses TRBV6-2 or TRBV6-3 and TRBJ2-7; no definite D call. Germline CDR1 MNHEY, CDR2 SVGEGT. This CDR3 has 13 amino acids. Trimming cost V 4 bases and J 2 bases, with 9 bases left between them. This CDR3 is CASSSQSPYEQYV. CDR3 DNA sequence: TGTGCCAGCAGTTCACAATCTCCCTACGAGCAGTACGTC.

The genes are TRBV5-1 and TRBJ1-5; the D is unclear. The CDR3 is 13 amino acids. Trimming removed 5 bases from V and 2 bases from J, with 8 bases in between. Per the germline V gene, CDR1 is SGHRS and CDR2 is YFSETQ. CDR3 protein: CASRAEGNQPQHF. CDR3 nucleotide sequence: TGCGCCAGCAGGGCTGAAGGCAATCAGCCCCAGCATTTT. The full variable domain, completed using reference TRBV5-1 and TRBJ1-5, is KAGVTQTPRYLIKTRGQQVTLSCSPISGHRSVSWYQQTPGQGLQFLFEYFSETQRNKGNFPGRFSGRQFSNSRSEMNVSTLELGDSALYLCASRAEGNQPQHFGDGTRLSIL.

The CDR3 DNA is TGTGCCAGCAGTTACAGGGACACTAACTATGGCTACACCTTC. It specifies CASSYRDTNYGYTF. V and J are TRBV6-5 and TRBJ1-2, with D perhaps matching TRBD1 (6 bases). The CDR3 covers 14 residues. V dropped 2 bases and J dropped 0 bases, with 7 bases sitting between them. Germline lookup yields CDR1 MNHEY and CDR2 SVGAGI.

CDR3 sequence: CASSPEVRRGQPQHF. The DNA of the CDR3 is TGTGCCAGCAGCCCCGAAGTCCGAAGGGGTCAGCCCCAGCATTTT. The rearrangement uses TRBV16 and TRBJ1-5; tentative D call: TRBD1 (5 bases). The germline V gene has CDR1 KGHSY and CDR2 FQNENV. V lost 4 bases and J 6 bases, leaving 16 bases between the germline ends. This CDR3 has 15 residues.

This chain joins TRBV29-1 and TRBJ2-1, with TRBD1 matching 9 bases. Germline V gene sequence: CDR1 SQVTM, CDR2 ANQGSEA. The CDR3 is 13 residues long. V shed 5 bases, J shed 10 bases, and the junction held 9 bases outside the gene matches. The CDR3 sequence: CSVYRTGGGEQFF. CDR3 DNA: TGCAGCGTTTACCGAACAGGGGGCGGGGAGCAGTTCTTC.

Only a few counts were recorded for this clone. The chain combines TRBV5-1 with TRBJ2-7; TRBD2 might be the D (5 bases). The CDR3 runs 15 residues. V was clipped by 2 bases and J by 6 bases, with 18 bases between them. Per germline, CDR1 SGHRS and CDR2 YFSETQ. The CDR3 nucleotides are TGCGCCAGCAGCTTCACGGGATCCCTAAGTCTCGAGCAGTACTTC. It specifies CASSFTGSLSLEQYF.

V is TRBV30 and J is TRBJ1-5, with a weak D call TRBD1 (6 bases). The CDR3 is made up of 15 amino acids. Germline V gives CDR1 GTSNPN, CDR2 SVGIG (reference sequence). The V gene lost 0 bases and the J gene lost 5 bases, with 14 bases spanning the gap. CDR3 sequence: CAWSVPGGPDQPQHF. CDR3 nucleotide sequence: TGTGCCTGGAGTGTGCCCGGGGGGCCGGATCAGCCCCAGCATTTT.

This clone was detected once. The chain couples TRBV6-5 to TRBJ1-1, with TRBD1 matching 11 bases. The CDR3 sequence is 14 residues long. Trimming cost V 4 bases and J 6 bases; bases outside gene matches: 4. Germline V gene lookup returns CDR1 MNHEY and CDR2 SVGAGI. The CDR3 spells CASSFPGQGAEAFF. The DNA for the CDR3 is TGTGCCAGCAGTTTTCCGGGACAGGGGGCTGAAGCTTTCTTT.

The rearrangement joins TRBV10-2 to TRBJ1-5; D is possibly TRBD1 (5 bases). The ends were cut back, 2 bases at V and 6 bases at J, with 11 bases in the middle. The CDR3 extends over 14 amino acids. Germline CDR1 reads WSHSY; CDR2 reads SAAADI. CDR3 residues: CASSEKRGTQPQHF. The CDR3 DNA is TGCGCCAGCAGTGAGAAAAGGGGCACTCAGCCCCAGCATTTT.

The gene calls are TRBV10-3 and TRBJ2-1; possible D gene TRBD1, 6 bases. V gave up 2 bases and J gave up 8 bases, with 16 bases separating them. Looked up from germline, CDR1 is ENHRY and CDR2 is SYGVKD. The CDR3 covers 15 residues. CDR3 DNA sequence: TGTGCCATCAGTGAGGTGGCTGGGGGCCTCGATGAGCAGTTCTTC. Amino acids: CAISEVAGGLDEQFF.

The chain links TRBV7-8 to TRBJ1-2; D remains unclear. V lost 1 base, J lost 4 bases, and 10 bases lay in between. CDR1 is SGHVS and CDR2 is FQNEAQ in the germline V gene. The CDR3 totals 14 residues. CDR3 protein: CASSLEAGSYGYTF. DNA for the CDR3: TGTGCCAGCAGCTTAGAAGCTGGGAGCTATGGCTACACCTTC. The full variable domain, completed using reference TRBV7-8 and TRBJ1-2, is GAGVSQSPRYKVAKRGQDVALRCDPISGHVSLFWYQQALGQGPEFLTYFQNEAQLDKSGLPSDRFFAERPEGSVSTLKIQRTQQEDSAVYLCASSLEAGSYGYTFGSGTRLTVV.

The chain combines TRBV18 with TRBJ2-1; perhaps TRBD2 as D (5 bases). V was clipped by 6 bases and J by 8 bases, with 8 bases between them. This CDR3 has 11 residues. From germline, CDR1 is KGHSH and CDR2 LQKENI. The CDR3 DNA reads as TGTGCCAGCTCCCGGCGGGATGAGCAGTTCTTC. Translated: CASSRRDEQFF.

The chain uses TRBV19 and TRBJ2-3; D ambiguous. Germline V lookup: CDR1 LNHDA, CDR2 SQIVND (reference sequence). V was cut by 5 bases and J by 1 base, with 4 bases left in between. There are 12 residues in the CDR3. DNA for the CDR3: TGTGCCAGTAGTCCTGGCACAGATACGCAGTATTTT. Encoded protein: CASSPGTDTQYF.

There are a few counts of this clone. This chain joins TRBV6-1 and TRBJ1-2; a weak D match, TRBD1 (6 bases). With 2 bases removed from V and 0 bases from J, the gap between germline ends came to 16 bases. The CDR3 loop spans 17 amino acids. In germline, CDR1 is MNHNS, CDR2 SASEGT. This CDR3 reads CASSEIIGQLANYGYTF. The DNA of the CDR3 is TGTGCCAGCAGTGAAATAATAGGACAGTTAGCTAACTATGGCTACACCTTC.

The rearrangement uses TRBV19 and TRBJ1-2; 8 nucleotides agree with TRBD1. Germline assignment: CDR1 LNHDA and CDR2 SQIVND (reference sequence). With V trimmed by 7 bases and J by 7 bases, 8 bases remained unmatched. The CDR3 has 13 residues. CDR3 DNA sequence: TGTGCCAGTAAGGACAGGGTGATATTTGGCTACACCTTC. Amino acid sequence: CASKDRVIFGYTF. The variable domain in full, completed from reference TRBV19 and TRBJ1-2, reads DGGITQSPKYLFRKEGQNVTLSCEQNLNHDAMYWYRQDPGQGLRLIYYSQIVNDFQKGDIAEGYSVSREKKESFPLTVTSAQKNPTAFYLCASKDRVIFGYTFGSGTRLTVV.